These 30 T cell receptor beta chains were all obtained from the same sample, sequenced in a study of CD8+ T cells in alopecia areata (dated by TCRdb to between 2017 and 2018). To prepare the library, the immunoSEQ multiplex PCR assay was applied. To provide template for TCR sequencing, every sample had RNA extracted and reverse transcribed into cDNA. TCRdb retrieved this table from immuneACCESS and kept in-frame rearrangements only. Not all clones are present; in checked studies, unresolved V genes account for under half, and no reason is known for the remainder. The sample profile shows 250,000 to 350,000 clones; 60% of them were found once. Around 0.84% of the sample comes from the top ten. This specimen's treatment or condition label, per the study, means: oral pan-JAK inhibitor, 5-10 mg twice daily. The material sequenced was CD4+ T cells sorted from blood, taken at week 52, from a patient treated with tofacitinib. Receptor source: a human donor with alopecia areata.

This clone came up a few times. This sequence joins TRBV18 and TRBJ1-1; D unclear. The CDR3 loop spans 16 amino acids. CDR1 is KGHSH and CDR2 is LQKENI in the germline V gene. V was cut by 2 bases and J by 5 bases, with 18 bases left in between. Here the CDR3 reads CASSPGRGLLDTEAFF. CDR3 nucleotide sequence: TGTGCCAGCTCACCAGGGCGGGGTCTCTTGGATACTGAAGCTTTCTTT.

For this clone: This CDR3 is also generated by other DNA sequences in the sample. This sequence joins TRBV29-1 and TRBJ2-5; D uncertain. The CDR3 is made up of 13 amino acids. The germline gives CDR1 SQVTM, CDR2 ANQGSEA. In DNA form, the CDR3 reads TGCAGTGGTGGTGGTGGGGATCAAGAGACCCAGTACTTC. Amino acid sequence: CSGGGGDQETQYF.

This chain uses TRBV29-1 with TRBJ2-3, with 11 bases lining up with TRBD2. The germline CDR1 and CDR2 sequences are SQVTM and ANQGSEA. This CDR3 is 15 amino acids long. V lost 0 bases to trimming and J lost 7 bases; unmatched junction nucleotides: 6. CDR3 amino acids: CSVEDSTSGGYTQYF. As DNA, the CDR3 is TGCAGCGTTGAAGATTCTACTAGCGGGGGATATACGCAGTATTTT.

The chain uses TRBV30 and TRBJ2-3, with D perhaps being TRBD1 or TRBD2 (5 bases each). Looked up from germline, CDR1 is GTSNPN and CDR2 is SVGIG (reference sequence). V dropped 0 bases and J dropped 8 bases, with 15 bases sitting between them. The CDR3 has 14 amino acids. CDR3 residues: CAWSVGVSVGTQYF. In DNA, the CDR3 is TGTGCCTGGAGTGTGGGGGTTAGCGTCGGTACGCAGTATTTT.

The chain joins TRBV9 to TRBJ1-5; D is perhaps TRBD1 (6 bases). The CDR3 is 16 amino acids. Germline V gene data show CDR1 as SGDLS and CDR2 as YYNGEE. Trimming stripped 5 bases from V and 0 bases from J, with 15 bases between. The DNA for the CDR3 is TGTGCCAGCAGTGGGAGACAGGTCTTTAGCAATCAGCCCCAGCATTTT. The encoded protein is CASSGRQVFSNQPQHF.

J is TRBJ2-1 and V is TRBV30; D gene uncertain. V shed 2 bases and J shed 0 bases, with 14 bases lying between them. This CDR3 comprises 16 residues. Germline loops: CDR1 GTSNPN, CDR2 SVGIG (reference sequence). The CDR3 spells CAWSYGPRSSYNEQFF. The CDR3, as DNA: TGTGCCTGGAGTTACGGACCGCGGAGCTCCTACAATGAGCAGTTCTTC.

This clone is a singleton in its sample. The V gene is TRBV5-1, the J gene TRBJ2-5; 8 bases line up with TRBD2. Germline CDR1 reads SGHRS; CDR2 reads YFSETQ. V trimming: 0 bases; J trimming: 1 base; junction bases outside the gene matches: 2. The CDR3 has 15 amino acids. This CDR3 is CASSLALAGQETQYF. The CDR3 DNA reads as TGCGCCAGCAGCTTGGCCCTAGCGGGCCAAGAGACCCAGTACTTC.

The gene calls are TRBV4-3 and TRBJ2-5, with 7 bases fitting TRBD2. The V and J ends lost 2 bases and 6 bases, in that order; junction bases with no gene match: 3. The CDR3 consists of 13 residues. The germline V gene has CDR1 LGHNA and CDR2 YSLEER. The CDR3 DNA follows: TGCGCCAGCAGCCAACGGGGGGTAAAGACCCAGTACTTC. Protein: CASSQRGVKTQYF.

The chain uses TRBV19 and TRBJ2-5, with D possibly called TRBD1 or TRBD2 (5 bases each). Trimming left V 7 bases short and J 6 bases short, with 15 bases between. The CDR3 covers 13 residues. The V gene's germline CDR1 is LNHDA and CDR2 SQIVND (reference sequence). CDR3 sequence: CASTPTGAKTQYF. The CDR3 DNA sequence: TGTGCCAGTACCCCCACCGGGGCCAAGACCCAGTACTTC.

The chain is built from TRBV6-5 and TRBJ2-5, with 8 bases matching TRBD1. The DNA end is a closer match to TRBJ2-7, so the J assignment may be wrong. The CDR3 is made up of 14 amino acids. Looked up from germline, CDR1 is MNHEY and CDR2 is SVGAGI. CDR3 in DNA: TGTGCCAGCAGCCGACAGGGGAAGTCCTACGAGCAGTACTTC. Amino acids: CASSRQGKSYEQYF.

The chain is built from TRBV30 and TRBJ1-1; TRBD1 is a possible D gene (5 bases). The CDR3 loop spans 18 amino acids. The V gene lost 4 bases and the J gene lost 3 bases, with 27 bases spanning the gap. From germline, CDR1 is GTSNPN and CDR2 SVGIG (reference sequence). In DNA, the CDR3 is TGTGCCTGGACGGGGCTTGCGGCGAAAGTCCTGGAGGACACTGAAGCTTTCTTT. It specifies CAWTGLAAKVLEDTEAFF.

The chain carries TRBV7-2 and TRBJ2-1, with 9 bases that match TRBD2. CDR3 size: 15 residues. J was trimmed by 2 bases and V by 4 bases; bases with no gene match: 3. CDR1 and CDR2 (germline): SGHTA, FQGNSA. The CDR3 loop is CASSSQRGAYNEQFF. The CDR3 nucleotides read TGTGCCAGCAGCTCCCAGCGGGGGGCCTACAATGAGCAGTTCTTC.

This chain joins TRBV15 and TRBJ1-1; no clear D. V lost 2 bases, J lost 4 bases, and 5 bases lay in between. This CDR3 is built from 12 residues. Germline-derived CDR1 and CDR2 are LNHNV and YYDKDF (reference sequence). DNA for the CDR3: TGTGCCACCAGCAGAAAGGGCACTGAAGCTTTCTTT. It is translated as CATSRKGTEAFF. Filled out from reference TRBV15 and TRBJ1-1, the complete variable domain reads DAMVIQNPRYQVTQFGKPVTLSCSQTLNHNVMYWYQQKSSQAPKLLFHYYDKDFNNEADTPDNFQSRRPNTSFCFLDIRSPGLGDTAMYLCATSRKGTEAFFGQGTRLTVV.

The rearrangement links TRBV30 to TRBJ2-5; 11 bases fit TRBD2. Germline trimming cut 2 bases from V and 5 bases from J; bases unmatched to any gene: 10. This CDR3 has 16 amino acids. CDR1 and CDR2 from the germline V gene are GTSNPN and SVGIG (reference sequence). In nucleotides, the CDR3 is TGTGCCTGGAGTTATATAGCGGGGGGGCCCGGGGAGACCCAGTACTTC. Translating gives CAWSYIAGGPGETQYF.

The chain uses TRBV11-1 and TRBJ1-1; D uncertain. The length of the CDR3 is 13 residues. The germline V gene has CDR1 SGHAT and CDR2 FQDESV (reference sequence). Trimming shortened V by 2 bases and J by 1 base, and 5 bases separated the two germline ends. The CDR3 spells CASSLYPNTEAFF. The CDR3 coding sequence is TGTGCCAGCAGCTTATACCCGAACACTGAAGCTTTCTTT. Drawing the rest from reference TRBV11-1 and TRBJ1-1, the complete variable domain is EAEVAQSPRYKITEKSQAVAFWCDPISGHATLYWYRQILGQGPELLVQFQDESVVDDSQLPKDRFSAERLKGVDSTLKIQPAELGDSAMYLCASSLYPNTEAFFGQGTRLTVV.

A single count supports this clone. V usage is TRBV10-2 and J usage is TRBJ2-6, with TRBD1 matching over 8 bases. V shed 6 bases and J 0 bases; nucleotides not matched to a gene: 7. The germline V gene has CDR1 WSHSY and CDR2 SAAADI. There are 17 residues in the CDR3. CDR3: CASRGKGQASGANVLTF. In nucleotides, the CDR3 is TGCGCCAGCAGGGGTAAGGGACAGGCCTCTGGGGCCAACGTCCTGACTTTC.

The V call is TRBV29-1, the J call TRBJ2-2; perhaps TRBD1 as D (6 bases). V was pared by 7 bases and J by 0 bases, with 12 bases between. The germline V gene has CDR1 SQVTM and CDR2 ANQGSEA. The CDR3 sequence is 14 residues long. CDR3 nucleotide sequence: TGCAGCGCAGAAGACAGGCCGAACACCGGGGAGCTGTTTTTT. It translates to CSAEDRPNTGELFF.

This clone was counted a few times. V usage is TRBV4-1 and J usage is TRBJ1-3, with D perhaps matching TRBD1 (5 bases). The ends were cut back, 1 base at V and 3 bases at J, with 16 bases in the middle. The CDR3 is 17 amino acids. Germline-derived CDR1 and CDR2 are MGHRA and YSYEKL. CDR3 DNA sequence: TGCGCCAGCAGCCAAGGCCCACTCCAGGGAGGTGGAAACACCATATATTTT. This sequence encodes CASSQGPLQGGGNTIYF.

The chain links TRBV25-1 to TRBJ1-6; D perhaps matches TRBD1 (5 bases). V was trimmed by 3 bases and J by 8 bases, leaving 5 bases between them. The CDR3 runs 12 residues. The V gene's germline CDR1 is MGHDK and CDR2 SYGVNS. CDR3 in DNA: TGTGCCAGCAGTGAGGGGGATTCACCCCTCCACTTT. Translated: CASSEGDSPLHF.

The chain has TRBV29-1 and TRBJ2-3; perhaps TRBD2 as D (6 bases). The V end lost 7 bases, the J end lost 4 bases, and 6 bases lay between the germline ends. CDR3 length: 10 residues. From germline, CDR1 is SQVTM and CDR2 ANQGSEA. CDR3 in DNA: TGCAGCGGGGGGGCAGATACGCAGTATTTT. Its protein product is CSGGADTQYF.

The J gene is TRBJ1-2, the V gene TRBV30; TRBD1 aligns across 9 bases. V shed 4 bases and J 13 bases; nucleotides not matched to a gene: 7. The CDR3 contains 11 residues. The germline gives CDR1 GTSNPN, CDR2 SVGIG (reference sequence). In DNA form, the CDR3 reads TGTGCCTGGACCTTACAGGGGGCGCCCACCTTC. This codes for CAWTLQGAPTF.

About this clone itself: A far larger clone is a single base away, which makes a read error likely. The V gene is TRBV6-6, the J gene TRBJ1-5, with TRBD1 matching 8 bases. V lost 4 bases to trimming and J lost 2 bases; unmatched junction nucleotides: 1. The CDR3 length is 14 residues. CDR1 and CDR2 (germline): MNHNY, SVGAGI (reference sequence). The CDR3 loop reads CASSSGQGNQPQHF. The CDR3 DNA reads TGTGCCAGCAGTTCGGGACAGGGCAATCAGCCCCAGCATTTT.

The gene calls are TRBV12-5 and TRBJ2-5; TRBD2 aligns across 7 bases. The CDR3 has 17 residues. The junction had 10 bases not matched to a gene; V was cut back by 2 bases and J by 1 base. The germline CDR1 and CDR2 sequences are LGHNT and FRNRAP. CDR3 residues: CASGLRTAAGVQETQYF. The CDR3 nucleotides are TGTGCTAGTGGTTTGAGGACCGCTGCGGGGGTCCAAGAGACCCAGTACTTC.

The chain has TRBV6-1 and TRBJ1-1, with D possibly matching TRBD1 (5 bases). The CDR3 covers 11 residues. The germline CDR1 and CDR2 sequences are MNHNS and SASEGT. Deletions cut 5 bases from V and 10 bases from J, with 11 bases between. The chain's CDR3 is CASSLGTGAFF. In nucleotides, the CDR3 is TGTGCCAGCAGTTTAGGGACGGGAGCTTTCTTT.

The chain links TRBV4-3 to TRBJ2-4; maybe TRBD2 (6 bases). Trimming shortened V by 1 base and J by 6 bases, and 19 bases separated the two germline ends. The CDR3 spans 17 residues. Germline lookup yields CDR1 LGHNA and CDR2 YSLEER. The CDR3 nucleotides read TGCGCCAGCAGCCAAGGGGTTGGTCGGGGGTGGCGAAACATTCAGTACTTC. It codes for CASSQGVGRGWRNIQYF.

This CDR3 is CASSLEDKLAFF. CDR3 DNA: TGTGCCAGCAGCTTAGAAGACAAATTGGCTTTCTTT. This chain uses TRBV7-9 with TRBJ1-1; the D is unclear. Per germline, CDR1 SEHNR and CDR2 FQNEAQ (reference sequence). Trimming pared 1 base from V and 11 bases from J, leaving 11 bases between. This CDR3 comprises 12 residues.

The chain is built from TRBV7-2 and TRBJ2-3; tentative D call: TRBD1 (5 bases). V lost 7 bases to trimming and J lost 7 bases, with 24 bases between them. The CDR3 loop spans 16 amino acids. Germline V gene data show CDR1 as SGHTA and CDR2 as FQGNSA. The CDR3 spells CASTRSWARARNTQYF. Here the CDR3 DNA reads TGTGCCAGCACCCGATCCTGGGCCAGGGCGAGGAATACGCAGTATTTT.

This chain links TRBV30 with TRBJ2-5; D ambiguous. CDR3 length equals 14 residues. Germline V gene sequence: CDR1 GTSNPN, CDR2 SVGIG (reference sequence). The V and J ends lost 0 bases and 9 bases respectively, with 17 bases between them. The CDR3 bases are TGTGCCTGGAGTGTCCACGGGCCCGAGAGACCCCAGTACTTC. Its protein is CAWSVHGPERPQYF.

The genes are TRBV27 and TRBJ1-1, with D possibly TRBD1 on 6 matching bases. CDR1 MNHEY and CDR2 SMNVEV come from the germline V gene (reference sequence). The V end was cut by 4 bases, the J end by 0 bases, with 6 bases between. This CDR3 is built from 13 residues. This CDR3 is CASSYRVNTEAFF. The CDR3 coding sequence is TGTGCCAGCAGTTACAGGGTGAACACTGAAGCTTTCTTT.

This chain joins TRBV5-6 and TRBJ2-5; possibly TRBD2 for D (6 bases). Deletions cut 2 bases from V and 3 bases from J, with 11 bases between. CDR3 size: 14 residues. Germline V CDR1 and CDR2: SGHDT, YYEEEE. CDR3 protein: CASSFLGGKETQYF. CDR3 in DNA: TGTGCCAGCAGCTTCCTCGGGGGTAAAGAGACCCAGTACTTC.